Listed below are T cell receptor beta chains from one sample, sequenced in a study of T cells in localized non-small cell lung cancer. Sequencing used immunoSEQ multiplex PCR; TCRdb keeps in-frame clones, though not all of them. Of 40,000 to 65,000 clones listed, 65% to 85% are singletons. This sample comprised peripheral blood mononuclear cells, obtained before any cancer treatment. The receptors here all came from a man aged 40 to 70 with stage III lung adenocarcinoma. CDR3s include the opening cysteine and the closing phenylalanine or tryptophan. Each record gives: D gene, V gene, clone size, J gene, CDR3 DNA, CDR3 protein. The D gene is left open where the match is weak. The size of a clone is reported for some rows only, either as once, few or many, or as a class for expanded clones.

-	TRBV9	-	TRBJ1-1	TGTGCCAGCAGTAGACAGAACATGAACACTGAAGCTTTCTTT	CASSRQNMNTEAFF
-	TRBV15	-	TRBJ2-3	TGTGCCACCAGCAGAGACAGGGTGGGCGCAGATACGCAGTATTTT	CATSRDRVGADTQYF
TRBD2	TRBV19	-	TRBJ2-1	TGTGCCAGTAGTATAAACGAGCGGGGGTTCTACAATGAGCAGTTCTTC	CASSINERGFYNEQFF
-	TRBV6-6	-	TRBJ2-1	TGTGCCAGCACACCAGGGCGAGATGAGCAGTTCTTC	CASTPGRDEQFF
-	TRBV10-3	-	TRBJ2-5	TGTGCCATCAGTAAGAGCAGGGAACAAGAGACCCAGTACTTC	CAISKSREQETQYF
-	TRBV30	-	TRBJ1-4	TGTGCCTGGAGGTCCGGGGGCAAAGCTAATGAAAAACTGTTTTTT	CAWRSGGKANEKLFF
-	TRBV13	-	TRBJ2-7	TGTGCCAGCAGCCGCACCACCGGGCCCGGAGCCGAGCAGTACTTC	CASSRTTGPGAEQYF
-	TRBV5-1	few	TRBJ1-3	TGCGCCAGCAGCTTGGCCGAACTGTCCTCTGGAAACACCATATATTTT	CASSLAELSSGNTIYF
TRBD1	TRBV2	few	TRBJ1-5	TGTGCCAGCCTTGCCGCAGGGGGTGGGCAGCCCCAGCATTTT	CASLAAGGGQPQHF
TRBD2	TRBV7-2	once	TRBJ2-3	TGTGCCAGCAGCTCCCCTAGCGGTGGGACGCAGTATTTT	CASSSPSGGTQYF
TRBD1	TRBV5-1	once	TRBJ2-1	TGCGCCAGCAGCTTGTCCGGGACAGACAATGAGCAGTTCTTC	CASSLSGTDNEQFF
-	TRBV15	-	TRBJ2-5	TGTGCCACCAGCGACAGCCAAGAGACCCAGTACTTC	CATSDSQETQYF
-	TRBV4-1	-	TRBJ2-7	TGCGCCAGCAGCCAAGATGGGCCCGAGCAGTACTTC	CASSQDGPEQYF
TRBD1	TRBV27	-	TRBJ1-2	TGTGCCAGCAGTTTATCCGGGACAGGGTCCCCTAACTATGGCTACACCTTC	CASSLSGTGSPNYGYTF
-	TRBV6-5	-	TRBJ1-4	TGTGCCAGCAGTTCAATACCGGGGTCAGCTAATGAAAAACTGTTTTTT	CASSSIPGSANEKLFF
-	TRBV4-3	few	TRBJ2-7	TGCGCCAGCAGCCCGGAGATATCGGCGGGGGCCTTCTACGAGCAGTACTTC	CASSPEISAGAFYEQYF
-	TRBV27	-	TRBJ1-4	TGTGCCAGCAGCCCTTGGGGCCCCATTGATGAAAAACTGTTTTTT	CASSPWGPIDEKLFF
-	TRBV7-9	-	TRBJ2-5	TGTGCCAGCAGCTTAGGACAGCAAGAGACCCAGTACTTC	CASSLGQQETQYF
-	TRBV2	-	TRBJ1-2	TGTGCCGGTTACAAGGATGGCTACACCTTC	CAGYKDGYTF
TRBD1	TRBV27	once	TRBJ1-4	TGTGCCAGCAGTCCGGACAGGGTAAATGAAAAACTGTTTTTT	CASSPDRVNEKLFF
-	TRBV12-5	-	TRBJ2-2	TGTGCTAGTGGTTTGGTACAAGCCGGGGAGCTGTTTTTT	CASGLVQAGELFF
TRBD1	TRBV28	-	TRBJ2-6	TGTGCCAGCAGCAGGATAACAGGGGCCTCTGGGGCCAACGTCCTGACTTTC	CASSRITGASGANVLTF
-	TRBV11-3	-	TRBJ2-7	TGTGCCAGCAGCTTTCGGACAGCCTACGAGCAGTACTTC	CASSFRTAYEQYF
-	TRBV28	-	TRBJ2-7	TGTGCCAGCAGGGACAACTCCTACGAGCAGTACTTC	CASRDNSYEQYF
-	TRBV4-3	few	TRBJ1-1	TGCGCCAGCAGCCAAGATCTTTCTACCATGGCTTTCTTT	CASSQDLSTMAFF
-	TRBV4-1	-	TRBJ2-1	TGCGCCAGCAGCCAAGATGGGTTCGGGTGGGGCAATGAGCAGTTCTTC	CASSQDGFGWGNEQFF
-	TRBV7-9	-	TRBJ1-1	TGTGCCAGCAGCTTAGCGACACGAAACACTGAAGCTTTCTTT	CASSLATRNTEAFF
-	TRBV2	-	TRBJ2-3	TGTGCCAGCAGTTCCGACGGCACAGATACGCAGTATTTT	CASSSDGTDTQYF
TRBD2	TRBV7-8	-	TRBJ2-7	TGTGCCAGCAGCTCAGACCTCGGCGGGAGTTTCTACGAGCAGTACTTC	CASSSDLGGSFYEQYF
TRBD2	TRBV5-1	-	TRBJ2-2	TGCGCCAGCAGTAACTCCGGGACTAGCGACAACACCGGGGAGCTGTTTTTT	CASSNSGTSDNTGELFF
-	TRBV2	-	TRBJ1-4	TGTGCCAGCAGTGAGGAGAGCGCGGGGGAAAAACTGTTTTTT	CASSEESAGEKLFF
-	TRBV9	-	TRBJ2-6	TGTGCCAGCAGCCCAGGGCGCTCTGGGGCCAACGTCCTGACTTTC	CASSPGRSGANVLTF
TRBD2	TRBV5-1	-	TRBJ2-2	TGCGCCAGCAAGGGGACTAGGGACACCGGGGAGCTGTTTTTT	CASKGTRDTGELFF
TRBD2	TRBV29-1	many	TRBJ2-5	TGCAGCGTTGATGGACTAGCGCAAGGGAGTGTGATAGTAGATGCACCCCAAGAGACCCAGTACTTC	CSVDGLAQGSVIVDAPQETQYF
-	TRBV11-2	-	TRBJ2-5	TGTGCCAGCAGCTCTATAGGAGGTGGGGAGACCCAGTACTTC	CASSSIGGGETQYF
TRBD1	TRBV13	once	TRBJ1-3	TGTGCCAGCAGCTTATTGGGACAGGGGACTGGAAACACCATATATTTT	CASSLLGQGTGNTIYF
TRBD1	TRBV5-1	-	TRBJ2-5	TGCGCCAGCAGCCCTTTACAGGGGATGGAGACCCAGTACTTC	CASSPLQGMETQYF
TRBD1	TRBV5-1	-	TRBJ2-5	TGCGCCAGCAGCTCCCAGGACAGGGTAGAAGAGACCCAGTACTTC	CASSSQDRVEETQYF
TRBD1	TRBV19	-	TRBJ2-7	TGTGCCAGTAGTCTAGACGGACAGGGCGCCTACGAGCAGTACTTC	CASSLDGQGAYEQYF
TRBD2	TRBV30	few	TRBJ2-7	TGTGCCTGTCTAGCGGGAGGGCCCCACGAGCAGTACTTC	CACLAGGPHEQYF
-	TRBV18	-	TRBJ2-3	TGTGCCAGCTCACCACCTCAGGGGTATACGCAGTATTTT	CASSPPQGYTQYF
-	TRBV5-1	-	TRBJ1-2	TGCGCCAGCAGCTTGGGGACAGAAAACTATGGCTACACCTTC	CASSLGTENYGYTF
-	TRBV7-6	-	TRBJ2-2	TGTGCCAGCAGCTCGAACACCGGGGAGCTGTTTTTT	CASSSNTGELFF
TRBD1	TRBV7-9	-	TRBJ2-7	TGTGCCAGCAGCCTGACAGGGATCCCCTACGAGCAGTACTTC	CASSLTGIPYEQYF
-	TRBV6-5	-	TRBJ1-1	TGTGCCAGCAGTTACGACTCCGGGGATAACACTGAAGCTTTCTTT	CASSYDSGDNTEAFF
TRBD2	TRBV27	-	TRBJ2-1	TGTGCCAGCAGTTTTAGCGGGGGGACGGATCATGAGCAGTTCTTC	CASSFSGGTDHEQFF
-	TRBV21-1	-	TRBJ2-7	TGTGCCAGCAGCCGACCGGACGGGCCCTACGAGCAGTACTTC	CASSRPDGPYEQYF
TRBD2	TRBV7-2	-	TRBJ2-5	TGTGCCAGCAGCTTGGGCGGGGGAGACCAAGAGACCCAGTACTTC	CASSLGGGDQETQYF
TRBD1	TRBV7-9	-	TRBJ2-1	TGTGCCAGCAGCCGTGGACAGGGCCTCTACAATGAGCAGTTCTTC	CASSRGQGLYNEQFF
TRBD1	TRBV11-2	-	TRBJ2-7	TGTGCCAGCAGCTTAGCCTCAGGGGGCGAGCAGTACTTC	CASSLASGGEQYF
-	TRBV7-6	-	TRBJ1-1	TGTGCCAGCAGCTTAGGGGGACGGACCACTGAAGCTTTCTTT	CASSLGGRTTEAFF
-	TRBV11-2	-	TRBJ1-1	TGTGCCAGCAGCTTAGTTGGGCAGATCAACACTGAAGCTTTCTTT	CASSLVGQINTEAFF
-	TRBV29-1	-	TRBJ1-1	TGCAGCGTTGACGGGACCTACACTGAAGCTTTCTTT	CSVDGTYTEAFF
-	TRBV6-5	-	TRBJ1-2	TGTGCCAGCAGTTCCGGGAGCCCTGGCTACACCTTC	CASSSGSPGYTF
-	TRBV9	-	TRBJ2-7	TGTGCCAGCAGCGTAAATGCGGACTACGAGCAGTACTTC	CASSVNADYEQYF
TRBD1	TRBV14	-	TRBJ2-1	TGTGCCAGCAGCCAAGGGACAGGGATTCACCTCAATGAGCAGTTCTTC	CASSQGTGIHLNEQFF
-	TRBV18	-	TRBJ2-7	TGTGCCAGCTCCCCGGGAGTGGGCGGATACGAGCAGTACTTC	CASSPGVGGYEQYF
-	TRBV5-8	-	TRBJ2-1	TGTGCCAGCAGCTTGCACCGGGACTCAAGGATCAATGAGCAGTTCTTC	CASSLHRDSRINEQFF
-	TRBV18	-	TRBJ1-1	TGTGCCAGCTCACCATACACAGTTCCACCCCGAATGAACACTGAAGCTTTCTTT	CASSPYTVPPRMNTEAFF